The entry below describes one T cell receptor (beta chain). This entry belongs to a study of blood T cell repertoires in COVID-19. Data came from immunoSEQ multiplex PCR; TCRdb stores just in-frame clones and leaves some out. The sample lists about 81,000 clones, roughly 86% seen once, with around 7.2% in the top ten. The CDR3 runs to 12 residues. Germline CDR1 is SGHAT and CDR2 is FQNNGV. The V end lost 0 bases, the J end lost 4 bases, and 3 bases lay between the germline ends. The sequence came from a human donor in a cohort sampled during active COVID-19. The sequenced material came from peripheral blood. The chain uses TRBV11-2 and TRBJ1-1; D gene ambiguous. CDR3 bases: TGTGCCAGCAGCTTAGACCTCACTGAAGCTTTCTTT. Protein: CASSLDLTEAFF.